These T cell receptor beta chains were read from a single sample in a study of cytomegalovirus exposure and HLA in healthy donors. The table came from immunoSEQ multiplex PCR; TCRdb's copy has only in-frame clones and leaves some out. The table lists 150,000 to 180,000 clones, around 79% of them singletons. Sequencing used PBMCs. Source of these receptors: a man in his thirties or forties in good health and CMV-seropositive. CDR3s include the opening cysteine and the closing phenylalanine or tryptophan. Fields, in order: CDR3 DNA, CDR3 protein, J gene, D gene, V gene, clone size. D genes are given only for firm matches. Clone size is shown for a subset of rows, as once, few, many or a class of expanded clone.

CDR3nt: TGTGCCAGCAGTTTAGTACTAGCGGACGTAGATACGCAGTATTTT; CDR3aa: CASSLVLADVDTQYF; j_gene: TRBJ2-3; d_gene: TRBD2; v_gene: TRBV27; abundance: once
CDR3nt: TGTGCCAGCAGTGAAGACGGTAGCAATCAGCCCCAGCATTTT; CDR3aa: CASSEDGSNQPQHF; j_gene: TRBJ1-5; d_gene: NA; v_gene: TRBV2; abundance: NA
CDR3nt: TGTGCCAGCAGTGAAAGAGGCGGGTTACGTGCGAACACTGAAGCTTTCTTT; CDR3aa: CASSERGGLRANTEAFF; j_gene: TRBJ1-1; d_gene: NA; v_gene: TRBV2; abundance: NA
CDR3nt: TGTGCCACCAGCAGGGAGGGACCAGAGGTGCAGTTCTTC; CDR3aa: CATSREGPEVQFF; j_gene: TRBJ2-1; d_gene: NA; v_gene: TRBV15; abundance: NA
CDR3nt: TGTGCCAGCAACTCCCCACGGGAGACCCAGTACTTC; CDR3aa: CASNSPRETQYF; j_gene: TRBJ2-5; d_gene: NA; v_gene: TRBV11-2; abundance: NA
CDR3nt: TGTGCCAGCAGTCTCACCCGAAGCGGGCGCGGGGAGCAGTACTTC; CDR3aa: CASSLTRSGRGEQYF; j_gene: TRBJ2-7; d_gene: NA; v_gene: TRBV27; abundance: NA
CDR3nt: TGTGCCAGCAGCCCGGGAGGGGCAGAAAACACCATATATTTT; CDR3aa: CASSPGGAENTIYF; j_gene: TRBJ1-3; d_gene: NA; v_gene: TRBV5-4; abundance: once
CDR3nt: TGTGCCAGCCGAGGACAGGGGGTCTACGAGCAGTACTTC; CDR3aa: CASRGQGVYEQYF; j_gene: TRBJ2-7; d_gene: TRBD1; v_gene: TRBV18; abundance: once
CDR3nt: TGTGCCATCATGGACAGGGAAATCTCTGGGGCCAACGTCCTGACTTTC; CDR3aa: CAIMDREISGANVLTF; j_gene: TRBJ2-6; d_gene: TRBD1; v_gene: TRBV10-3; abundance: NA
CDR3nt: TGTGCCAGCTCACCACGTGGGGGCCAGAGCTCCTATAATTCACCCCTCCACTTT; CDR3aa: CASSPRGGQSSYNSPLHF; j_gene: TRBJ1-6; d_gene: NA; v_gene: TRBV18; abundance: NA
CDR3nt: TGTGCCAGCAGCGTAGGCCAGGGGTATGAAAAACTGTTTTTT; CDR3aa: CASSVGQGYEKLFF; j_gene: TRBJ1-4; d_gene: NA; v_gene: TRBV9; abundance: NA
CDR3nt: TGTGCCAGCAGTGTGACAGGGGAGTTAAAGCCCCAGCATTTT; CDR3aa: CASSVTGELKPQHF; j_gene: TRBJ1-5; d_gene: TRBD1; v_gene: TRBV27; abundance: once
CDR3nt: TGTGCCAGCAGCTTCCCTCGACTAGCTATGCAGACCCAGTACTTC; CDR3aa: CASSFPRLAMQTQYF; j_gene: TRBJ2-5; d_gene: TRBD2; v_gene: TRBV7-8; abundance: NA
CDR3nt: TGTGCCAGCAGAGGAGGCATCAGCACAGATACGCAGTATTTT; CDR3aa: CASRGGISTDTQYF; j_gene: TRBJ2-3; d_gene: NA; v_gene: TRBV25-1; abundance: NA
CDR3nt: TGTGCCAGCAGCTTGGGGGCCTCCTACGAGCAGTACTTC; CDR3aa: CASSLGASYEQYF; j_gene: TRBJ2-7; d_gene: NA; v_gene: TRBV7-8; abundance: NA
CDR3nt: TGTGCCAGCAGTTTGAGGGGGGGCTCCTACTACGAGCAGTACTTC; CDR3aa: CASSLRGGSYYEQYF; j_gene: TRBJ2-7; d_gene: NA; v_gene: TRBV27; abundance: NA
CDR3nt: TGTGCCAGCAGTTTCCCGGGTCACTCCATCGACTACACCTTC; CDR3aa: CASSFPGHSIDYTF; j_gene: TRBJ1-2; d_gene: NA; v_gene: TRBV28; abundance: once
CDR3nt: TGTGCCAGCAGTTTATGGGGGGGACTAGCGGGAGGGGGTACGCAGTATTTT; CDR3aa: CASSLWGGLAGGGTQYF; j_gene: TRBJ2-3; d_gene: TRBD2; v_gene: TRBV28; abundance: NA
CDR3nt: TGCGCCAGCAGTGAGTCGTTTAGCGGGACCATATCCTACGAGCAGTACTTC; CDR3aa: CASSESFSGTISYEQYF; j_gene: TRBJ2-7; d_gene: TRBD2; v_gene: TRBV10-2; abundance: NA
CDR3nt: TGTGCCACGGTTTCTCGGGGAAGCTATGGCTACACCTTC; CDR3aa: CATVSRGSYGYTF; j_gene: TRBJ1-2; d_gene: NA; v_gene: TRBV19; abundance: NA
CDR3nt: TGTGCCAGCAGCTTTCGACAGGGGGATTGGAAGGGCTACGAGCAGTACTTC; CDR3aa: CASSFRQGDWKGYEQYF; j_gene: TRBJ2-7; d_gene: TRBD1; v_gene: TRBV5-8; abundance: once
CDR3nt: TGTGCCAGCACTACAGGGGGTGAGCAGTTCTTC; CDR3aa: CASTTGGEQFF; j_gene: TRBJ2-1; d_gene: TRBD1; v_gene: TRBV27; abundance: NA
CDR3nt: TGTGCCAGCAGCACCGAGTGGGAGCAGTACTTC; CDR3aa: CASSTEWEQYF; j_gene: TRBJ2-7; d_gene: NA; v_gene: TRBV6-5; abundance: NA
CDR3nt: TGTGCCAGCAGCGACCTAGCGGGGGGGGGAGATACGCAGTATTTT; CDR3aa: CASSDLAGGGDTQYF; j_gene: TRBJ2-3; d_gene: TRBD2; v_gene: TRBV9; abundance: once
CDR3nt: TGTGCCAGCAGCTTCGAACAGGGATCTAACTATGGCTACACCTTC; CDR3aa: CASSFEQGSNYGYTF; j_gene: TRBJ1-2; d_gene: NA; v_gene: TRBV5-4; abundance: NA
CDR3nt: TGTTCCAGCAGCTTAAACTCAGGGTTCAATGAAAAACTGTTTTTT; CDR3aa: CSSSLNSGFNEKLFF; j_gene: TRBJ1-4; d_gene: NA; v_gene: TRBV7-9; abundance: NA
CDR3nt: TGTGCCAGCAGCCAGGGCTGGGGACTAGCGGGAGCAACAGGGGAGCTGTTTTTT; CDR3aa: CASSQGWGLAGATGELFF; j_gene: TRBJ2-2; d_gene: TRBD2; v_gene: TRBV14; abundance: NA
CDR3nt: TGCGCCAGCAGCTTGAGGCGGGAGGGTGCCTACGAGCAGTACTTC; CDR3aa: CASSLRREGAYEQYF; j_gene: TRBJ2-7; d_gene: TRBD2; v_gene: TRBV5-1; abundance: NA
CDR3nt: TGTGCCAGCAGCGTAGGAAGGTCCTGCAGCGCTGGAAACACCATATATTTT; CDR3aa: CASSVGRSCSAGNTIYF; j_gene: TRBJ1-3; d_gene: NA; v_gene: TRBV9; abundance: once
CDR3nt: TGTGCCAGCAGTTCTACCGGGAAAAATCAGCCCCAGCATTTT; CDR3aa: CASSSTGKNQPQHF; j_gene: TRBJ1-5; d_gene: NA; v_gene: TRBV28; abundance: NA
CDR3nt: TGTGCCAGCAGCCCGTTTACCGGGAGTGTCTACGAGCAGTACTTC; CDR3aa: CASSPFTGSVYEQYF; j_gene: TRBJ2-7; d_gene: NA; v_gene: TRBV14; abundance: NA
CDR3nt: TGTGCCAGCAGCCACCCGACACTCCCTAACTATGGCTACACCTTC; CDR3aa: CASSHPTLPNYGYTF; j_gene: TRBJ1-2; d_gene: NA; v_gene: TRBV4-2; abundance: once